This T cell receptor (beta chain) appears in the sequencing data of a study of PD-L1 blockade in urothelial cancer. Patients each gave 1 to 8 samples, pretreatment and on-treatment. Turning to this clone: The antigen is unknown.

Using immunoSEQ multiplex PCR, the repertoire was profiled, and TCRdb retains in-frame clones only, with some absent. The sample consists of some 20,000 clones, about 90% of them appearing once. Study findings and constraints: By 3 weeks, tumor-associated blood clones had expanded more in durable-benefit patients.

The V gene lost 4 bases and the J gene lost 0 bases, with 20 bases spanning the gap. The germline CDR1 and CDR2 sequences are SGHNT and YYREEE (reference sequence). The CDR3 loop spans 19 amino acids. This chain joins TRBV5-4 and TRBJ1-6, with D unclear. This TCR was sampled from a man aged 45-65 years with urothelial cancer. The source was PBMCs, collected around atezolizumab (anti-PD-L1) treatment. The CDR3 DNA sequence: TGTGCCAGCAGCGATCCCGAGGAAGGCCGGGGCTCCTATAATTCACCCCTCCACTTT. This sequence encodes CASSDPEEGRGSYNSPLHF.